This T cell receptor beta chain derives from a study of blood T cells in healthy people across ages. Primers used in a second PCR of about 7 to 12 cycles were a sample-barcoded 5' primer and a J-beta primer mix. TCRdb processed the 5' RACE reads anew with MiXCR; each CDR3 protein has one entry. Of 1.6 million or so distinct CDR3 sequences listed, about 35% are singletons. Trimming removed 4 bases at V and 8 bases at J, with 14 bases between. Germline V CDR1 and CDR2: MNHNS, SASEGT. This CDR3 has 13 residues. This chain connects TRBV6-1 to TRBJ1-1; the D is unclear. The specimen sequenced was blood. The receptor was derived from a woman aged 25 to 45 in good health. CDR3 nucleotides: TGTGCCAGCAGTGTGGGAGGGCTTCGGGAAGCTTTCTTT. Translating it yields CASSVGGLREAFF.